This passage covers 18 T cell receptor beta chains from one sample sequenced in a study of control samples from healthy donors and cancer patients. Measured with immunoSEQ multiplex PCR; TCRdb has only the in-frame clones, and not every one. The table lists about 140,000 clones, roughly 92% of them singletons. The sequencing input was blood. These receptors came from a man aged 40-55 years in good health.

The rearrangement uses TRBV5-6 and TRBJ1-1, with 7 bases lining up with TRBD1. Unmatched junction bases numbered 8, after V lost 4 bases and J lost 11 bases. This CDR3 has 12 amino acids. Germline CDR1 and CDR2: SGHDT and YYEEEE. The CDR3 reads CASSGGGGPAFF. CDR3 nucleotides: TGTGCCAGCAGCGGTGGAGGGGGCCCTGCTTTCTTT.

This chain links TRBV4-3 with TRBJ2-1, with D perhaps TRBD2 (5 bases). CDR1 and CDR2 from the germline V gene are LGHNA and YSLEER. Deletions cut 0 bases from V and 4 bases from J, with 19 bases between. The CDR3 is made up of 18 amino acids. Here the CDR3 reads CASSQDHSEVFLYNEQFF. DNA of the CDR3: TGCGCCAGCAGCCAAGATCATTCGGAGGTTTTCTTATACAATGAGCAGTTCTTC.

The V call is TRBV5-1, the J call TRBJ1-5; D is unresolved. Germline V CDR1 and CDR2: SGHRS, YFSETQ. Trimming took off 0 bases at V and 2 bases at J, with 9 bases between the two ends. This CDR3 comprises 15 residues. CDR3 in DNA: TGCGCCAGCAGCTTGGAGGGCTTCGGCAATCAGCCCCAGCATTTT. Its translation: CASSLEGFGNQPQHF.

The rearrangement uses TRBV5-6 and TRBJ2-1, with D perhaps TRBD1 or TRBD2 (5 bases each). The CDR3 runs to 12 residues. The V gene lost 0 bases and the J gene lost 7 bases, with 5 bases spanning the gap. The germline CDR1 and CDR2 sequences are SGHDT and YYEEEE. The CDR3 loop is CASSLGGNEQFF. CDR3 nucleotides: TGTGCCAGCAGCTTGGGGGGGAATGAGCAGTTCTTC.

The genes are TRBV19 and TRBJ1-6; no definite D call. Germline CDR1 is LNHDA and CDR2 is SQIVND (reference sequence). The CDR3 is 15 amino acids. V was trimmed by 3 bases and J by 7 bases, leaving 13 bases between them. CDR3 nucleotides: TGTGCCAGTAGTATTGGGATATGGGGAAATTCACCCCTCCACTTT. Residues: CASSIGIWGNSPLHF.

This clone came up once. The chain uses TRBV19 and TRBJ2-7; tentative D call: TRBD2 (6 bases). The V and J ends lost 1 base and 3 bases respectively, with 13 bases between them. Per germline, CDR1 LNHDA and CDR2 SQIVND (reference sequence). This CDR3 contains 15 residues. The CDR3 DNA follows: TGTGCCAGTAGTATAGTTGGCGGGGCCAACTACGAGCAGTACTTC. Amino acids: CASSIVGGANYEQYF.

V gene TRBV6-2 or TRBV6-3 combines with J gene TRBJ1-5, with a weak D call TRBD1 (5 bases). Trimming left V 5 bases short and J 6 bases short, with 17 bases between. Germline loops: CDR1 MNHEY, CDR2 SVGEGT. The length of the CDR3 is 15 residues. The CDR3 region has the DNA TGTGCCAGCAGTAACGGGGGGGGACTAGGTCAGCCCCAGCATTTT. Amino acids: CASSNGGGLGQPQHF.

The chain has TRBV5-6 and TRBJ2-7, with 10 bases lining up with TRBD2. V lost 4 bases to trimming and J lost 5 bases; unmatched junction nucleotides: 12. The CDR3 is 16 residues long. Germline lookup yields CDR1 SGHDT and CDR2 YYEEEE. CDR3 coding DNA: TGTGCCAGCAGCGAGGAGAGCGGGAGGGCCACCCACGAGCAGTACTTC. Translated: CASSEESGRATHEQYF.

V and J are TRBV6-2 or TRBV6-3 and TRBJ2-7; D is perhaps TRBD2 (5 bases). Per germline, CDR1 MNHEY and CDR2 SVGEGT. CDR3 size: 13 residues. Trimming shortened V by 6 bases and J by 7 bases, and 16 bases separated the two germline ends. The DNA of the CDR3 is TGTGCCAGCAGCCGCACTAGACTGAGGGAGCAGTACTTC. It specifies CASSRTRLREQYF.

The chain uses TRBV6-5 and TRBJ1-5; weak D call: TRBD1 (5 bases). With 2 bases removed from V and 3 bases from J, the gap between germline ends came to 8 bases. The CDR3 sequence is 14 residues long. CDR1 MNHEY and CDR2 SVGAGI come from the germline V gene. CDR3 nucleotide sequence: TGTGCCAGCAGTTACAGGGGAAACAATCAGCCCCAGCATTTT. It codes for CASSYRGNNQPQHF.

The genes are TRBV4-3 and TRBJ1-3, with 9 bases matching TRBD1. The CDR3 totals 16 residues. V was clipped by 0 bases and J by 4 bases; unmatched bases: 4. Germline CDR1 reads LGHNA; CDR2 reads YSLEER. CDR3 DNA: TGCGCCAGCAGCCAAGATCCCGGGACAGGGGGAAACACCATATATTTT. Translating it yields CASSQDPGTGGNTIYF.

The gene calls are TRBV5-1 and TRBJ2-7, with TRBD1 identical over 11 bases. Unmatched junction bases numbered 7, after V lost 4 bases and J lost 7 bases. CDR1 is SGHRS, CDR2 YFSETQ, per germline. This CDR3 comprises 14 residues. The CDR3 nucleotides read TGCGCCAGCAGCCGACCGGGACAGGGGGGAGAGCAGTACTTC. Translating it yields CASSRPGQGGEQYF.

As DNA, the CDR3 is TGCAGCGTTGCTACGGGCTACGAGCAGTACTTC. This encodes CSVATGYEQYF. The chain employs TRBV29-1 and TRBJ2-7; D is uncertain. With 4 bases removed from V and 3 bases from J, the gap between germline ends came to 7 bases. This CDR3 is built from 11 residues. The germline V gene has CDR1 SQVTM and CDR2 ANQGSEA.

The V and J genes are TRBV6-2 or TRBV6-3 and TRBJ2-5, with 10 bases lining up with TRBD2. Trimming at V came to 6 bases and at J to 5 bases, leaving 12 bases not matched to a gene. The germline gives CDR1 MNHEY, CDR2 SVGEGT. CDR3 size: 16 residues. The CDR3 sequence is CASSPTLGGLAETQYF. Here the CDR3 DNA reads TGTGCCAGCAGCCCGACGCTCGGGGGACTAGCGGAGACCCAGTACTTC.

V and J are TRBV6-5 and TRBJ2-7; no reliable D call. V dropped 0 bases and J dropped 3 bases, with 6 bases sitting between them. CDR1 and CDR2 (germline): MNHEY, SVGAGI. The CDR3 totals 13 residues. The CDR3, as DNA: TGTGCCAGCAGTTACTCTGGCCGCTACGAGCAGTACTTC. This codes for CASSYSGRYEQYF.

CDR3 in amino acids: CASSSTDSNQPQHF. DNA of the CDR3: TGTGCCAGCAGCTCGACGGATAGCAATCAGCCCCAGCATTTT. The V gene is TRBV7-9, the J gene TRBJ1-5; D call uncertain. The germline V and J ends were trimmed by 4 bases and 0 bases, with 7 bases remaining between them. Germline assignment: CDR1 SEHNR and CDR2 FQNEAQ (reference sequence). This CDR3 region has 14 residues.

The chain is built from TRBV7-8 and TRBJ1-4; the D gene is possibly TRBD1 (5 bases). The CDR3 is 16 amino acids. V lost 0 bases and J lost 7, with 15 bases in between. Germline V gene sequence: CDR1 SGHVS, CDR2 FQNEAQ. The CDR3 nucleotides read TGTGCCAGCAGCTTAGCTTCGGAGGGGCTAGGTGAAAAACTGTTTTTT. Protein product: CASSLASEGLGEKLFF.

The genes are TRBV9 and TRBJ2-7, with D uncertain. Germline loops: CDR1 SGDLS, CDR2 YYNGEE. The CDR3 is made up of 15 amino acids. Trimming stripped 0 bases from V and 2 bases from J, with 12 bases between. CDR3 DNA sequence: TGTGCCAGCAGCGTAGCAACGGCTCTTACCTACGAGCAGTACTTC. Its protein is CASSVATALTYEQYF. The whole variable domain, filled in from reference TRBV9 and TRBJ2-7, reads DSGVTQTPKHLITATGQRVTLRCSPRSGDLSVYWYQQSLDQGLQFLIQYYNGEERAKGNILERFSAQQFPDLHSELNLSSLELGDSALYFCASSVATALTYEQYFGPGTRLTVT.